This T cell receptor beta chain was retrieved from a study of T cells in Graves' hyperthyroidism and ophthalmopathy. Turning to the study itself: The blood sample was taken at first diagnosis, before treatment began. Findings and caveats of the study: Most clonotypes expanded in thyroid above 0.001 were likewise present in blood.

Each ophthalmopathy patient scored at least 3 on the Clinical Activity Score and at least 4 on NOSPECS grade, with duration under 3 months. Diagnostic decisions used clinical symptoms, serum thyroxine and TRAb, thyroid ultrasound and orbital computed tomography. There are many counts of this clonotype. Its antigen is as yet unknown. It was RNA transcripts that yielded the amplified TCR beta CDR3 regions. With the HTBI primer set, the TCR CDR3 went through a first round of RT-PCR. TCRdb ran MiXCR on the multiplex PCR reads and lists one entry per CDR3 protein. This table holds 500,000 or so distinct CDR3 sequences, roughly a sixth found once. V gave up 5 bases and J gave up 0 bases, with 11 bases separating them. There are 14 residues in the CDR3.

The chain recombines TRBV12-3 or TRBV12-4 with TRBJ2-7; D is perhaps TRBD1 (5 bases). The material sequenced was blood. This sequence originates from a woman aged 18-30 years with Graves' ophthalmopathy. In DNA form, the CDR3 reads TGTGCCAGCAGTCCCGACAGACGCTCCTACGAGCAGTACTTC. Protein product: CASSPDRRSYEQYF.